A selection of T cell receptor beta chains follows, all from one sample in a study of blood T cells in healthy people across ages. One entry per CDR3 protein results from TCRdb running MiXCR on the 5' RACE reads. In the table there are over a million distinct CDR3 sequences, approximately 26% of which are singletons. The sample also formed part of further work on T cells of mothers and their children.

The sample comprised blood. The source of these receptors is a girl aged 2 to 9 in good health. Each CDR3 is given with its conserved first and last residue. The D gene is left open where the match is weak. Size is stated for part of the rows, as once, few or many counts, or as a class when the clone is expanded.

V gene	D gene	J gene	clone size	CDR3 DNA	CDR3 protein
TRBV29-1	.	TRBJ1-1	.	TGCAGCGTTGACGGGGCAGCTTTGAACACTGAAGCTTTCTTT	CSVDGAALNTEAFF
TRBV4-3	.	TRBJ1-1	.	TGCGCCAGCAGCCAAGACCCAGGGAGGACTGAAGCTTTCTTT	CASSQDPGRTEAFF
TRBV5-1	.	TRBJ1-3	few	TGCGCCAGCAGCATGACAGTCTCTGGAAACACCATATATTTT	CASSMTVSGNTIYF
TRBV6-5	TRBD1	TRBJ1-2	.	TGTGCCGGCAGTTACTCCCTCGAATGGACAGGGGACGGCTACACCTTC	CAGSYSLEWTGDGYTF
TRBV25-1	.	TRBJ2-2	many	TGTGCCAGCAGTGCCAACCCATACAGGGAGCTGTTTTTT	CASSANPYRELFF
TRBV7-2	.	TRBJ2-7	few	TGTGCCAGCAGCTTAGAACCGGGTTCGGGCGAGCAGTACTTC	CASSLEPGSGEQYF
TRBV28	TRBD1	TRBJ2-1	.	TGTGCCAGCAGTTTACCGGACAGGAGGAATGAGCAGTTCTTC	CASSLPDRRNEQFF
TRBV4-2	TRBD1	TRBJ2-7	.	TGTGCCAGCAGCCTCCCCGGGGACAGGGATGACGAGCAGTACTTC	CASSLPGDRDDEQYF
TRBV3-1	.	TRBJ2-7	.	TGTGCCAGCAGCCAAGGTCCTGGTCCGGGGGCGGGGTATTTCTACGAGCAGTACTTC	CASSQGPGPGAGYFYEQYF
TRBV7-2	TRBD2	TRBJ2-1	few	TGTGCCAGCAGCCTAATCCCAACCGGGACTAGCCTCGATGAGCAGTTCTTC	CASSLIPTGTSLDEQFF
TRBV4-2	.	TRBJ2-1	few	TGTGCCAGCAGCCAAGACCCGATGGGCTCCTACAATGAGCAGTTCTTC	CASSQDPMGSYNEQFF
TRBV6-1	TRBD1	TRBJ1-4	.	TGTGCCAGCAGTGCGTCGACAGGGGCAAAAGAAAAACTGTTTTTT	CASSASTGAKEKLFF
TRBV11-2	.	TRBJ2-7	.	TGTGCCAGCAGCTTAGTTGGGACACAAACCTACGAGCAGTACTTC	CASSLVGTQTYEQYF
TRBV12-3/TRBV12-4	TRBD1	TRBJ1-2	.	TGTGCCAGCAGTTCGGGGACAGGGGGGGAATATGGCTACACCTTC	CASSSGTGGEYGYTF
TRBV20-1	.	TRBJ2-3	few	TGCAGTGCTGCTGCCCAGGGGCGGGGGACCACAGATACGCAGTATTTT	CSAAAQGRGTTDTQYF
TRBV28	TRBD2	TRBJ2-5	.	TGTGCCAGCAGTATACAACTAGCGGGATCGGTTGAGACCCAGTACTTC	CASSIQLAGSVETQYF
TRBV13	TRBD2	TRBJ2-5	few	TGTGCCAGCAGCGCTAGCGGGGTGGAGACCCAGTACTTC	CASSASGVETQYF
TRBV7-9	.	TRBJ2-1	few	TGTGCCAGCTCTGAGAAGATCAATGAGCAGTTCTTC	CASSEKINEQFF
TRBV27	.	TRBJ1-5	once	TGTGCCAGCAGAACGTTGTTATACAATCAGCCCCAGCATTTT	CASRTLLYNQPQHF
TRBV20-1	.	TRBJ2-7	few	TGCAGTGCTAGAGCGACTTTACAGGTTGGGTCCTACGAGCAGTACTTC	CSARATLQVGSYEQYF
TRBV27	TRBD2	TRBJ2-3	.	TGTGCCAGCAGTTTATTTAGCGGGGGGGATATAGGAGATACGCAGTATTTT	CASSLFSGGDIGDTQYF
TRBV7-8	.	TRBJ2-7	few	TGTGCCAGCAGCTACGCCTCCGGGACACCCTCCTACGAGCAGTACTTC	CASSYASGTPSYEQYF